Presented here are 18 T cell receptor beta chains from one specimen sequenced in a study of identifying expanded T cells in peripheral blood. The data were produced by immunoSEQ multiplex PCR, yet TCRdb's version contains in-frame clones alone and is incomplete. Altogether about 63,000 clones are present, about 83% being singletons, with the ten largest covering about 18%. Material for sequencing was blood. These receptors originate from a person between 18 and 69 years old in good health.

This clone was counted once. The chain carries TRBV6-1 and TRBJ2-4; 14 bases are a match to TRBD2. Per germline, CDR1 MNHNS and CDR2 SASEGT. V lost 0 bases and J lost 0; bases outside the gene matches: 7. This CDR3 comprises 20 residues. The CDR3 DNA follows: TGTGCCAGCAGTGAAGCGCCGACTAGCGGGGGGGTCCTAGCCAAAAACATTCAGTACTTC. Residues: CASSEAPTSGGVLAKNIQYF.

The chain couples TRBV19 to TRBJ2-1, with D perhaps given as TRBD1 or TRBD2 (7 bases each). The CDR3 sequence is 15 residues long. The V gene's germline CDR1 is LNHDA and CDR2 SQIVND (reference sequence). The ends were cut back, 5 bases at V and 10 bases at J, with 21 bases in the middle. CDR3 bases: TGTGCCAGTAGTCCTGACAGGGTAGGGGAGGGGGAGCAGTTCTTC. It specifies CASSPDRVGEGEQFF.

V and J are TRBV11-3 and TRBJ1-3; D is possibly TRBD1 (5 bases). Germline loops: CDR1 SGHNT, CDR2 YENEEA. This CDR3 has 16 residues. V shed 5 bases and J shed 0 bases, with 14 bases lying between them. This CDR3 is CASSLSGTPSGNTIYF. CDR3 bases: TGTGCCAGCAGCCTCTCCGGGACGCCCTCTGGAAACACCATATATTTT.

The J gene is TRBJ2-1, the V gene TRBV11-2; 7 bases match TRBD2. Germline CDR1 SGHAT, CDR2 FQNNGV. The CDR3 extends over 16 amino acids. With 2 bases clipped from V and 4 bases from J, the junction kept 8 bases outside the gene matches. The CDR3 loop is CASSLSPGGTYNEQFF. CDR3 sequence (DNA): TGTGCCAGCAGCTTATCGCCGGGAGGAACTTACAATGAGCAGTTCTTC.

This clone came up once. Because the CDR3's place on the DNA is in doubt, the DNA is left out and the CDR3 is given as listed by TCRdb. J is TRBJ2-5 and V is TRBV25-1; the D call TRBD2 from the table was never checked on the DNA. Germline V gene sequence: CDR1 MGHDK, CDR2 SYGVNS. The CDR3 is 18 residues long, ends included. CDR3 residues: CASSSSVGLAGFIQTQYF.

The chain carries TRBV30 and TRBJ2-1; 14 bases are a match to TRBD2. Per the germline V gene, CDR1 is GTSNPN and CDR2 is SVGIG (reference sequence). V trimming: 5 bases; J trimming: 13 bases; junction bases outside the gene matches: 4. CDR3 length: 12 residues. The CDR3, as DNA: TGTGCCTGGGGGGGACTAGCGGGAGTTCAGTTCTTC. Protein: CAWGGLAGVQFF.

The chain carries TRBV18 and TRBJ1-1, with 7 bases that match TRBD1. Trimming at V came to 3 bases and at J to 5 bases, leaving 12 bases not matched to a gene. CDR3 length: 16 amino acids. Germline CDR1 reads KGHSH; CDR2 reads LQKENI. In DNA, the CDR3 is TGTGCCAGCTCACCGCTGACAGGGAGGCGGTCAACTGAAGCTTTCTTT. It yields the protein CASSPLTGRRSTEAFF. The whole variable domain, filled in from reference TRBV18 and TRBJ1-1, reads NAGVMQNPRHLVRRRGQEARLRCSPMKGHSHVYWYRQLPEEGLKFMVYLQKENIIDESGMPKERFSAEFPKEGPSILRIQQVVRGDSAAYFCASSPLTGRRSTEAFFGQGTRLTVV.

J is TRBJ2-6 and V is TRBV27, with D unresolved. This CDR3 is 15 amino acids long. Trimming cost V 7 bases and J 1 base, with 11 bases left between them. Germline assignment: CDR1 MNHEY and CDR2 SMNVEV (reference sequence). This CDR3 is CASTSGLSGANVLTF. The CDR3 coding sequence is TGTGCCAGCACATCGGGTTTATCTGGGGCCAACGTCCTGACTTTC.

The rearrangement joins TRBV7-9 to TRBJ2-1, with TRBD2 matching over 8 bases. The CDR3 has 15 amino acids. Germline CDR1 and CDR2: SEHNR and FQNEAQ (reference sequence). The junction had 11 bases not matched to a gene; V was cut back by 5 bases and J by 8 bases. The CDR3 bases are TGTGCCAGCAGCCGATCCGGGACTAGGGGTGATGAGCAGTTCTTC. Protein product: CASSRSGTRGDEQFF.

The rearrangement joins TRBV30 to TRBJ1-3, with TRBD1 as a possible D gene (5 bases). The germline V gene encodes CDR1 GTSNPN and CDR2 SVGIG (reference sequence). V dropped 2 bases and J dropped 4 bases, with 12 bases sitting between them. The CDR3 length is 14 residues. CDR3 loop: CAWSPRAGGNTIYF. Written as DNA, the CDR3 is TGTGCCTGGAGTCCCAGGGCTGGGGGAAACACCATATATTTT.

The chain uses TRBV7-8 and TRBJ2-7, with 9 bases aligning to TRBD2. Trimming at V came to 1 base and at J to 3 bases, leaving 4 bases not matched to a gene. CDR1 is SGHVS, CDR2 FQNEAQ, per germline. This CDR3 comprises 15 residues. The CDR3 sequence: CASSLEAGGYYEQYV. CDR3 nucleotides: TGTGCCAGCAGCTTAGAAGCGGGGGGCTACTACGAGCAGTACGTC.

J is TRBJ1-6 and V is TRBV6-5; TRBD1 might be the D (6 bases). CDR1 MNHEY and CDR2 SVGAGI come from the germline V gene. The CDR3 consists of 15 residues. V lost 4 bases, J lost 6 bases, and 13 bases lay in between. In DNA form, the CDR3 reads TGTGCCAGCAGTTGGGGCCCGGACAGTAATTCACCCCTCCACTTT. Its protein product is CASSWGPDSNSPLHF.

This rearrangement joins TRBV7-9 to TRBJ2-2, with 8 bases identical to TRBD2. Germline V lookup: CDR1 SEHNR, CDR2 FQNEAQ (reference sequence). V was pared by 5 bases and J by 5 bases, with 7 bases of the junction left unmatched. This CDR3 region has 15 residues. CDR3 sequence (DNA): TGTGCCAGCAGCGCGGGACTAGGGCGAACCGGGGAGCTGTTTTTT. Encoded protein: CASSAGLGRTGELFF.

This clone appeared a single time. The chain couples TRBV6-1 to TRBJ2-7; maybe TRBD1 (6 bases). This CDR3 is 13 amino acids long. Germline V gene sequence: CDR1 MNHNS, CDR2 SASEGT. Trimming cost V 2 bases and J 6 bases, with 11 bases left between them. The CDR3 region has the DNA TGTGCCAGCAGTGAAATTCCCAGGGGCGAGCAGTACTTC. Protein product: CASSEIPRGEQYF.

This rearrangement joins TRBV6-5 to TRBJ1-2; TRBD1 aligns across 7 bases. V lost 5 bases to trimming and J lost 7 bases; unmatched junction nucleotides: 7. The length of the CDR3 is 13 residues. Germline CDR1 MNHEY, CDR2 SVGAGI. CDR3 sequence (DNA): TGTGCCAGCAGTCCGCGACAGGGAGGTGGCTACACCTTC. Protein product: CASSPRQGGGYTF.

V is TRBV7-2 and J is TRBJ2-7; 8 nucleotides match TRBD1. Trimming at V came to 1 base and at J to 3 bases, leaving 8 bases not matched to a gene. This CDR3 has 16 amino acids. CDR1 is SGHTA and CDR2 is FQGNSA in the germline V gene. This CDR3 reads CASSLDRTGGNYEQYF. CDR3 sequence (DNA): TGTGCCAGCAGCTTAGATCGTACAGGGGGTAACTACGAGCAGTACTTC.

This chain connects TRBV27 to TRBJ1-6; D not resolved. Deletions cut 0 bases from V and 6 bases from J, with 12 bases between. Germline CDR1 is MNHEY and CDR2 is SMNVEV (reference sequence). This CDR3 has 16 residues. The CDR3 bases are TGTGCCAGCAGTTTATCAACAACTCCTGGTAATTCACCCCTCCACTTT. Its protein product is CASSLSTTPGNSPLHF.

V and J are TRBV7-6 and TRBJ1-1; a possible D gene is TRBD1 (5 bases). Germline CDR1 SGHVS, CDR2 FNYEAQ. The length of the CDR3 is 13 residues. Trimming removed 1 base at V and 7 bases at J, with 10 bases between. The CDR3 DNA is TGTGCCAGCAGCTTAGGGGGCCGGAGTGAAGCTTTCTTT. As protein: CASSLGGRSEAFF. Drawing the rest from reference TRBV7-6 and TRBJ1-1, the complete variable domain is GAGVSQSPRYKVTKRGQDVALRCDPISGHVSLYWYRQALGQGPEFLTYFNYEAQQDKSGLPNDRFSAERPEGSISTLTIQRTEQRDSAMYRCASSLGGRSEAFFGQGTRLTVV.